This T cell receptor beta chain was identified during a study of beta chain features in type 1 diabetes. The CDR3 is 15 amino acids. Germline assignment: CDR1 SGHRS and CDR2 YFSETQ. The ends were cut back, 3 bases at V and 8 bases at J, with 17 bases in the middle. Study conclusions and caveats: Shortening of TCRB CDR3s, moderate but significant, appeared in all four CD4+ subsets of Type 1 diabetes patients.

CD4+ naive, central memory, regulatory and stem cell-like memory cells were sorted via CD45RO/CCR7/CD25/CD127/CD95/CD27. Sequenced material consisted of expressed TCRB transcripts (all of the isolated RNA was reverse transcribed). Measured with immunoSEQ multiplex PCR; TCRdb has only the in-frame clones, and not every one. The sample comprises about 400,000 clones, 10% to 15% of which are singletons, and about 0.01% rests with the top ten. With regard to this clone: Antigen specificity is unknown.

J is TRBJ1-4 and V is TRBV5-1, with a weak D call TRBD1 (6 bases). The TCR sequence derives from a woman in her late teens or twenties with type 1 diabetes. Sample: naive CD4+ T cells from blood. CDR3 in amino acids: CASSSGGGVGEKLFF. The DNA for the CDR3 is TGCGCCAGCAGCTCGGGAGGGGGAGTAGGGGAAAAACTGTTTTTT.